The rows below give T cell receptor beta chains drawn from one sample of a study of T cells expressing NK-cell markers. TCRdb reprocessed the 5' RACE reads, with one entry per CDR3 protein and no DNA. In total, the table holds about 370,000 distinct CDR3 sequences. Input material: blood T cells: a sorted CD56 or NKG2C T cell subset, CD4+ or CD8+ T cells, or bulk PBMC T cells (not recorded which). The receptors come from a woman aged 45-60 years in good health. Each CDR3 is given with its conserved first and last residue.

V gene: TRBV6-5
J gene: TRBJ2-2
CDR3 protein: CASSSTGITGELFF

V gene: TRBV12-5
J gene: TRBJ2-5
CDR3 protein: CASSASGLETQYF

V gene: TRBV4-1
J gene: TRBJ2-4
CDR3 protein: CASSQEVTRGLRNIQYF

V gene: TRBV20-1
J gene: TRBJ2-1
CDR3 protein: CSVGTGNEQFF

V gene: TRBV24-1
J gene: TRBJ1-5
CDR3 protein: CATSEVYSNQPQHF

V gene: TRBV14
J gene: TRBJ2-7
CDR3 protein: CASSQAGVYEQYF

V gene: TRBV2
J gene: TRBJ2-1
CDR3 protein: CASSVDGSGLNNEQFF

V gene: TRBV14
J gene: TRBJ2-1
CDR3 protein: CASSHLKGFGEQFF

V gene: TRBV19
J gene: TRBJ2-1
CDR3 protein: CASSIGPGNEQFF

V gene: TRBV20-1
J gene: TRBJ2-3
CDR3 protein: CSASRVVSADTQYF

V gene: TRBV18
J gene: TRBJ1-6
CDR3 protein: CASSPSGQGATPLHF

V gene: TRBV10-3
J gene: TRBJ1-2
CDR3 protein: CAITSSPRGYGYTF

V gene: TRBV2
J gene: TRBJ2-1
CDR3 protein: CASRGTLVGQGPNEQFF

V gene: TRBV7-9
J gene: TRBJ2-5
CDR3 protein: CASSHYRGWETQYF

V gene: TRBV18
J gene: TRBJ2-7
CDR3 protein: CASSPGLAPTYEQYF

V gene: TRBV20-1
J gene: TRBJ2-2
CDR3 protein: CSAKTGQRTGELFF

V gene: TRBV20-1
J gene: TRBJ2-1
CDR3 protein: CSASFRTGDEQFF